The clone carrying this T cell receptor (beta chain) was picked up a small number of times. Its target is not known. TCRdb reprocessed the RT-PCR reads with MiXCR, giving one entry per CDR3 protein. This sample has more than 450,000 distinct CDR3 sequences, with approximately 7.7% found just once. This sample was taken from a study of response to subunit inactivated influenza vaccine. Broader study findings: It was the authors' suggestion that each seasonal influenza vaccination recruits few new T cells.

In germline, CDR1 is SGHTA, CDR2 FQGNSA. Losses at the gene ends were 4 bases for V and 6 bases for J; bases not matched to a gene: 10. There are 16 residues in the CDR3. The sequence was obtained from a man aged 50 to 69 who received an inactivated influenza vaccine. The sequenced sample was PBMCs from blood, obtained around 2 years after vaccination. The V call is TRBV7-2, the J call TRBJ2-7; the match to TRBD1 covers 12 bases. The CDR3 region has the DNA TGTGCCAGCAGCTCTCGTCTTGGGACAGGGGGCGTCGAGCAGTACTTC. Translating gives CASSSRLGTGGVEQYF.